A selection of T cell receptor beta chains follows, all from one sample in a study of OX40 agonist ivuxolimab in advanced cancers. Profiled with immunoSEQ multiplex PCR; TCRdb holds only in-frame clones, not every one. Here the sample spans over 65,000 clones, 84% being singletons. Sample: CD4+ or CD8+ T cells sorted from blood, taken in a trial of the OX40 agonist ivuxolimab. These receptors came from an adult with an advanced solid tumor such as melanoma, head and neck, liver or kidney cancer. CDR3s include the opening cysteine and the closing phenylalanine or tryptophan. Each record gives: V gene, J gene, clone size, D gene, CDR3 protein, CDR3 DNA. D genes are given only for firm matches. Rows give clone size only sometimes, using once, few, many, or a class for an expanded clone.

TRBV5-6	TRBJ2-7	-	-	CASSLDLTSIEQYF	TGTGCCAGCAGCCTGGACCTCACCTCTATAGAGCAGTACTTC
TRBV18	TRBJ1-4	-	-	CASSPRWGANEKLFF	TGTGCCAGCTCACCACGATGGGGTGCTAATGAAAAACTGTTTTTT
TRBV7-2	TRBJ1-2	-	TRBD1	CASTITGGYGYTF	TGTGCCAGCACCATTACAGGGGGATATGGCTACACCTTC
TRBV2	TRBJ1-6	-	-	CASSEAAPGNSPLHF	TGTGCCAGCAGTGAAGCAGCTCCTGGCAATTCACCCCTCCACTTT
TRBV11-2	TRBJ2-7	-	TRBD2	CASSRGGIYYEQYF	TGTGCCAGCAGCCGGGGGGGGATCTACTACGAGCAGTACTTC
TRBV7-9	TRBJ1-1	-	-	CASSFQVEAFF	TGTGCCAGCAGCTTTCAGGTTGAAGCTTTCTTT
TRBV30	TRBJ2-5	-	TRBD2	CASTSGGGPVATQYF	TGTGCCTCCACTTCGGGGGGAGGGCCGGTTGCGACCCAGTACTTC
TRBV4-3	TRBJ1-5	-	-	CASSRRAGMGQPQHF	TGCGCCAGCAGCCGAAGAGCAGGAATGGGTCAGCCCCAGCATTTT
TRBV5-1	TRBJ2-1	-	TRBD2	CASSLAVTGGQSEQFF	TGCGCCAGCAGCTTGGCCGTAACGGGAGGGCAGAGTGAGCAGTTCTTC
TRBV5-1	TRBJ1-1	-	-	CASSLDHGAGKTFF	TGCGCCAGCAGCTTGGATCACGGGGCCGGAAAAACTTTCTTT
TRBV19	TRBJ1-1	-	-	CASSILGDSPNAEAFF	TGTGCCAGTAGTATATTAGGTGACAGCCCGAACGCTGAAGCTTTCTTT
TRBV13	TRBJ2-7	once	-	CASSLPGGLYEQYF	TGTGCCAGCAGCCTACCCGGCGGGCTCTACGAGCAGTACTTC
TRBV6-4	TRBJ1-4	-	-	CASRPGPFLNEKLFF	TGTGCCAGCAGACCGGGACCGTTCCTTAATGAAAAACTGTTTTTT
TRBV28	TRBJ1-1	-	TRBD1	CASCLGQDKQAFF	TGTGCCAGCTGCCTCGGACAGGATAAGCAAGCTTTCTTT
TRBV11-2	TRBJ2-3	-	-	CASSLSRQSTDTQYF	TGTGCCAGCAGCTTATCGAGGCAAAGCACAGATACGCAGTATTTT
TRBV29-1	TRBJ2-5	-	-	CSGRGRETQYF	TGCAGCGGGAGGGGGCGGGAGACCCAGTACTTC
TRBV9	TRBJ2-7	-	-	CASSAGLTSSYEQYF	TGTGCCAGCAGCGCTGGACTGACGAGCTCCTACGAGCAGTACTTC
TRBV5-1	TRBJ2-7	-	-	CASSFGGLYEQYF	TGCGCCAGCAGCTTCGGGGGGCTCTACGAGCAGTACTTC
TRBV30	TRBJ2-7	-	-	CAWRGSYEQYF	TGTGCCTGGAGGGGATCCTACGAGCAGTACTTC
TRBV11-3	TRBJ1-5	-	-	CASIHGGDDNQPQHF	TGTGCCAGCATCCACGGGGGAGATGATAATCAGCCCCAGCATTTT
TRBV27	TRBJ1-5	-	TRBD1	CASSRLGTGGYSNQPQHF	TGTGCCAGCAGCCGTCTAGGGACAGGGGGGTATAGCAATCAGCCCCAGCATTTT
TRBV28	TRBJ2-1	-	TRBD2	CASTVAGTYNEQFF	TGTGCCAGCACGGTAGCGGGAACCTACAATGAGCAGTTCTTC
TRBV6-5	TRBJ1-5	-	-	CASSYGRNNQPQHF	TGTGCCAGCAGTTACGGCAGAAACAATCAGCCCCAGCATTTT
TRBV14	TRBJ2-7	-	-	CASSLRFGGGGEQYF	TGTGCCAGCAGCCTGAGATTTGGAGGGGGCGGCGAGCAGTACTTC
TRBV9	TRBJ1-5	once	-	CASSVREIGQPQHF	TGTGCCAGCAGCGTCCGGGAAATTGGTCAGCCCCAGCATTTT
TRBV4-1	TRBJ1-5	once	TRBD1	CASSQDGGQGVYQPQHF	TGCGCCAGCAGCCAAGATGGGGGACAGGGGGTGTATCAGCCCCAGCATTTT
TRBV4-1	TRBJ2-7	-	TRBD2	CASSQLGTSGRALYF	TGCGCCAGCAGCCAATTGGGGACTAGCGGGAGGGCCTTGTACTTC
TRBV13	TRBJ2-1	-	-	CASSGGTAYNEQFF	TGTGCCAGCTCGGGCGGGACAGCTTACAATGAGCAGTTCTTC
TRBV14	TRBJ2-7	-	-	CASSFGPYEQYF	TGTGCCAGCAGCTTTGGACCATACGAGCAGTACTTC
TRBV28	TRBJ2-1	-	TRBD2	CASSSSGRTNNEQFF	TGTGCCAGCAGTTCCAGCGGGAGAACAAACAATGAGCAGTTCTTC
TRBV30	TRBJ2-5	-	-	CAWSGGETQYF	TGTGCCTGGAGTGGAGGGGAGACCCAGTACTTC
TRBV30	TRBJ2-2	-	-	CAWSYRTISGELFF	TGTGCCTGGAGTTACCGGACTATTTCCGGGGAGCTGTTTTTT
TRBV11-3	TRBJ1-1	-	TRBD1	CASSFDRGKAFF	TGTGCCAGCAGCTTTGACAGGGGCAAAGCTTTCTTT
TRBV19	TRBJ2-5	-	-	CASSIDRRETQYF	TGTGCCAGTAGTATAGATCGGAGGGAGACCCAGTACTTC
TRBV4-1	TRBJ1-2	-	-	CASSQDRGPTANYGYTF	TGCGCCAGCAGCCAAGATCGGGGCCCGACAGCTAACTATGGCTACACCTTC
TRBV28	TRBJ2-7	-	-	CASSFTTADYYEQYF	TGTGCCAGCAGTTTTACGACCGCAGACTACTACGAGCAGTACTTC
TRBV6-6	TRBJ1-2	-	-	CASSYGGHGYTF	TGTGCCAGCAGTTACGGGGGACATGGCTACACCTTC
TRBV21-1	TRBJ1-5	-	-	CASSARQDNQPQHF	TGTGCCAGCAGCGCCAGACAGGACAATCAGCCCCAGCATTTT
TRBV10-3	TRBJ1-3	-	-	CAVTLGSKGNTIYF	TGTGCCGTAACATTGGGCAGCAAAGGAAACACCATATATTTT
TRBV5-1	TRBJ2-3	-	TRBD2	CASSARTSGELDTQYF	TGCGCCAGCAGCGCAAGGACTAGCGGGGAGTTAGATACGCAGTATTTT
TRBV6-1	TRBJ2-3	-	TRBD2	CASTLAGDLDTQYF	TGTGCCAGCACACTAGCGGGAGATTTGGATACGCAGTATTTT
TRBV25-1	TRBJ2-7	-	-	CASSEHGDSREQYF	TGTGCCAGCAGTGAACATGGTGACAGCCGCGAGCAGTACTTC
TRBV27	TRBJ1-1	many	TRBD1	CASSDPGGRAFF	TGTGCCAGCAGTGACCCAGGGGGACGGGCTTTCTTT
TRBV4-1	TRBJ2-3	-	-	CASSSRQLRSDMYRTDTQYF	TGCGCCAGCAGCTCCCGCCAGTTAAGAAGTGATATGTACCGCACAGATACGCAGTATTTT
TRBV23-1	TRBJ1-2	-	-	CASSPGRLGADYGYTF	TGCGCCAGCAGTCCCGGACGGCTAGGGGCGGACTATGGCTACACCTTC
TRBV4-3	TRBJ2-1	-	-	CASSQTGRLPGYNEQFF	TGCGCCAGCAGCCAGACAGGGAGGTTGCCCGGCTACAATGAGCAGTTCTTC
TRBV15	TRBJ1-5	-	-	CATSREEGNQPQHF	TGTGCCACCAGCAGAGAAGAGGGCAATCAGCCCCAGCATTTT
TRBV7-2	TRBJ1-5	-	TRBD1	CASSLTGPNQPQHF	TGTGCCAGCAGCCTGACAGGGCCCAATCAGCCCCAGCATTTT
TRBV27	TRBJ2-3	once	-	CASSPGTFKTWAERADTQYF	TGTGCCAGCAGCCCCGGGACATTCAAGACCTGGGCGGAGAGGGCAGATACGCAGTATTTT
TRBV21-1	TRBJ1-2	-	-	CASSKNRIGDNYGYTF	TGTGCCAGCAGCAAAAATAGGATCGGGGATAACTATGGCTACACCTTC
TRBV5-1	TRBJ2-3	-	TRBD2	CASSLAGVLDTQYF	TGCGCCAGCAGCCTAGCGGGGGTTCTAGATACGCAGTATTTT
TRBV30	TRBJ2-7	-	TRBD1	CAWDRGTYEQYF	TGTGCCTGGGACAGGGGAACCTACGAGCAGTACTTC
TRBV4-1	TRBJ2-7	-	TRBD1	CASSQGDRLRYEQYF	TGCGCCAGCAGCCAAGGGGACAGGTTACGCTACGAGCAGTACTTC
TRBV7-6	TRBJ2-5	-	TRBD2	CASSFGSRAGAETQYF	TGTGCCAGCAGCTTTGGTTCCAGGGCGGGAGCAGAGACCCAGTACTTC
TRBV5-1	TRBJ1-2	once	-	CASSLGTGEGYTF	TGCGCCAGCAGCTTGGGAACAGGAGAAGGCTACACCTTC